Presented here are 15 T cell receptor beta chains from one specimen sequenced in a study of T cell responses to AZD1222 COVID-19 vaccine. Clones were read by immunoSEQ multiplex PCR, and TCRdb kept only the in-frame ones, dropping some. The data show under 150,000 clones, 85% to 95% seen once. The sample here was peripheral blood, taken 28 days after the second AZD1222 dose. The receptors originated from an adult who received the AZD1222 COVID-19 vaccine.

V is TRBV10-3 and J is TRBJ1-2; possibly TRBD1 for D (5 bases). CDR1 ENHRY and CDR2 SYGVKD come from the germline V gene. V was shortened by 1 base and J by 6 bases, with 15 bases between the two germline ends. The length of the CDR3 is 15 residues. The CDR3 DNA follows: TGTGCCATCAGTGAGTTGGCAGGGTCCCTTCATGGCTACACCTTC. Translation: CAISELAGSLHGYTF.

The V gene is TRBV7-2, the J gene TRBJ1-2, with TRBD1 as a possible D gene (6 bases). The CDR3 sequence is 16 residues long. Germline lookup yields CDR1 SGHTA and CDR2 FQGNSA. The V and J ends lost 5 bases and 8 bases respectively, with 24 bases between them. In DNA, the CDR3 is TGTGCCAGCAGCGCCCAAGCAGGGGTCTCGGCCTACGGCTACACCTTC. As protein: CASSAQAGVSAYGYTF.

V is TRBV9 and J is TRBJ2-2; TRBD1 agrees at 8 bases. The CDR3 runs 14 residues. V shed 3 bases and J 5 bases; nucleotides not matched to a gene: 3. Germline V CDR1 and CDR2: SGDLS, YYNGEE. CDR3 bases: TGTGCCAGCAGCGAGGACAGGGCTACCGGGGAGCTGTTTTTT. This codes for CASSEDRATGELFF.

This chain connects TRBV5-1 to TRBJ1-6; 8 positions match TRBD1. After removal of 1 base from V and 10 bases from J, the junction contained 7 bases not matched to a gene. CDR1 and CDR2 from the germline V gene are SGHRS and YFSETQ. This CDR3 region has 15 residues. The CDR3, as DNA: TGCGCCAGCAGCTTGTCGTGGACAGGGACCTCACCCCTCCACTTT. Protein product: CASSLSWTGTSPLHF.

As regards this clone: It may be a read error: a sequence one base away is much more abundant. Other DNA sequences from this sample encode an identical CDR3 as well. CDR3 loop: CASSEGNTEAFF. The CDR3 nucleotides are TGTGCCAGCAGTGAGGGGAACACTGAAGCTTTCTTT. The chain recombines TRBV2 with TRBJ1-1; D call uncertain. The germline CDR1 and CDR2 sequences are SNHLY and FYNNEI. CDR3 size: 12 residues. Trimming left V 3 bases short and J 1 base short, with 3 bases between.

The chain employs TRBV5-1 and TRBJ1-6; tentative D call: TRBD1 (6 bases). The CDR3 sequence is 15 residues long. V lost 0 bases to trimming and J lost 7 bases, with 11 bases between them. In germline, CDR1 is SGHRS, CDR2 YFSETQ. CDR3 DNA: TGCGCCAGCAGCTTGGTAAATACAGGGAATTCACCCCTCCACTTT. Translating gives CASSLVNTGNSPLHF.

The V call is TRBV19, the J call TRBJ1-4; D unclear. The CDR3 contains 11 residues. V was cut by 8 bases and J by 7 bases, with 8 bases left in between. Germline loops: CDR1 LNHDA, CDR2 SQIVND (reference sequence). The CDR3 sequence: CASEFSEKLFF. CDR3 nucleotide sequence: TGTGCCAGTGAATTTAGTGAAAAACTGTTTTTT.

This clone was counted once. The germline gene is not matched at one end of the junction; a read error may be the cause. The V call is TRBV29-1, the J call TRBJ2-1; D is perhaps TRBD1 (6 bases). The length of the CDR3 is 14 residues. Germline V gene data show CDR1 as SQVTM and CDR2 as ANQGSEA. CDR3 sequence (DNA): TGCAGCGTGGAAGGGGGTCTACCCTACAATGAGCAGTTCTTC. Translation gives CSVEGGLPYNEQFF.

This chain uses TRBV25-1 with TRBJ1-2, with 12 bases that match TRBD1. This CDR3 is 18 amino acids long. The V gene end was trimmed by 3 bases and the J gene end by 2 bases; junction bases not matched to a gene: 10. Looked up from germline, CDR1 is MGHDK and CDR2 is SYGVNS. The CDR3 nucleotides read TGTGCCAGCAGTGAGAGGCCGGGACAGGGGGCAGAGAACTATGGCTACACCTTC. It translates to CASSERPGQGAENYGYTF.

The chain carries TRBV5-1 and TRBJ2-1; unclear D gene. Per germline, CDR1 SGHRS and CDR2 YFSETQ. V gave up 0 bases and J gave up 1 base, with 8 bases separating them. This CDR3 contains 15 residues. CDR3 nucleotide sequence: TGCGCCAGCAGCTTGGTCGGCCAGTCCTACAATGAGCAGTTCTTC. Translated, it gives CASSLVGQSYNEQFF.

In regard to this clone: Other DNA sequences of this sample code for an identical CDR3. The gene calls are TRBV4-1 and TRBJ1-5; possible D gene TRBD1, 5 bases. The V gene's germline CDR1 is MGHRA and CDR2 YSYEKL. Between the trimmed V and J ends, which lost 1 base and 2 bases, there was a span of 9 bases. The CDR3 is 15 amino acids. The CDR3 DNA is TGCGCCAGCAGCCAAGTGCAGGGCGGCAATCAGCCCCAGCATTTT. This gives the protein CASSQVQGGNQPQHF.

This sequence joins TRBV7-9 and TRBJ2-7; 10 bases are shared with TRBD1. V was clipped by 5 bases and J by 2 bases; unmatched bases: 6. Germline CDR1 is SEHNR and CDR2 is FQNEAQ (reference sequence). This CDR3 is 15 amino acids long. The CDR3 loop reads CASSQGQGITYEQYV. As DNA, the CDR3 is TGTGCCAGCAGCCAGGGACAGGGGATAACCTACGAGCAGTACGTC.

This rearrangement joins TRBV9 to TRBJ1-5; D gene ambiguous. The CDR3 is 13 residues long. CDR1 is SGDLS, CDR2 YYNGEE, per germline. V lost 3 bases and J 0 bases, leaving 4 bases between the germline ends. The CDR3 loop reads CASSAHSNQPQHF. Written as DNA, the CDR3 is TGTGCCAGCAGCGCCCATAGCAATCAGCCCCAGCATTTT.

The chain links TRBV7-2 to TRBJ1-4; 9 nucleotides line up with TRBD1. V lost 5 bases to trimming and J lost 8 bases; unmatched junction nucleotides: 6. This CDR3 comprises 14 residues. Germline assignment: CDR1 SGHTA and CDR2 FQGNSA. The CDR3 region has the DNA TGTGCCAGCAGCGCCGACAGGGGGGAGGAAAAACTGTTTTTT. It encodes CASSADRGEEKLFF.

The chain has TRBV7-9 and TRBJ2-1; D gene uncertain. Trimming cost V 0 bases and J 4 bases, with 7 bases left between them. Germline V gene lookup returns CDR1 SEHNR and CDR2 FQNEAQ (reference sequence). The CDR3 covers 14 residues. This chain's CDR3 is CASSLAGWYNEQFF. In DNA, the CDR3 is TGTGCCAGCAGCTTAGCGGGGTGGTACAATGAGCAGTTCTTC.